One sample yielded the 30 T cell receptor beta chains listed below, sequenced in a study of T cell repertoires in cytomegalovirus infection. MiXCR was run by TCRdb on the reads, yielding one entry per CDR3 protein. The sample shows approximately 240,000 distinct CDR3 sequences, roughly an eighth of them seen only once. The specimen sequenced was PBMCs. These receptors originate from a human donor in good health (CMV status not recorded). Some clones in this sample may be carry-over from other donors' samples.

This clonotype was recorded at least ten times. This chain joins TRBV7-2 and TRBJ1-2, with TRBD1 matching over 8 bases. CDR1 SGHTA and CDR2 FQGNSA come from the germline V gene. The CDR3 is 18 residues long. V was clipped by 1 base and J by 7 bases; unmatched bases: 17. CDR3 sequence: CASSLDADRALSLGGYTF. CDR3 nucleotides: TGTGCCAGCAGCTTAGATGCGGACAGGGCCTTAAGTCTTGGTGGCTACACCTTC.

Many counts were recorded for this clonotype. V gene TRBV7-2 combines with J gene TRBJ2-7, with D perhaps matching TRBD2 (6 bases). This CDR3 is built from 12 residues. Deletions cut 5 bases from V and 7 bases from J, with 12 bases between. CDR1 SGHTA and CDR2 FQGNSA come from the germline V gene. As DNA, the CDR3 is TGTGCCAGCAGCAAAGTGGGAGGTGAGCAGTACTTC. It is translated as CASSKVGGEQYF.

This clonotype came up many times. The chain links TRBV7-3 to TRBJ1-1; maybe TRBD1 (5 bases). Trimming left V 5 bases short and J 1 base short, with 11 bases between. The CDR3 is 14 amino acids. From germline, CDR1 is SGHTA and CDR2 FQGTGA. The CDR3 nucleotides are TGTGCCAGCAGCCCCGGGGGAGCGAACACTGAAGCTTTCTTT. It translates to CASSPGGANTEAFF.

This clonotype was seen many times. The J gene is TRBJ1-5, the V gene TRBV7-2; TRBD1 matches 10 bases. V shed 0 bases, J shed 4 bases, and the junction held 3 bases outside the gene matches. Germline V gene lookup returns CDR1 SGHTA and CDR2 FQGNSA. The CDR3 length is 16 residues. The CDR3 bases are TGTGCCAGCAGCTTAGCTCTGGGACAGGGGAATCAGCCCCAGCATTTT. This codes for CASSLALGQGNQPQHF.

This rearrangement joins TRBV19 to TRBJ1-5, with D tentatively TRBD1 (6 bases). V dropped 6 bases and J dropped 6 bases, with 15 bases sitting between them. Germline CDR1 LNHDA, CDR2 SQIVND (reference sequence). The CDR3 has 14 residues. The chain's CDR3 is CASSTPGGGQPQHF. As DNA, the CDR3 is TGTGCCAGTAGCACCCCGGGGGGCGGTCAGCCCCAGCATTTT.

The chain combines TRBV27 with TRBJ2-1; maybe TRBD1 (6 bases). The V end lost 4 bases, the J end lost 5 bases, and 15 bases lay between the germline ends. CDR3 length: 15 residues. Germline assignment: CDR1 MNHEY and CDR2 SMNVEV (reference sequence). The CDR3 here is CASSSLLDRDNEQFF. In DNA form, the CDR3 reads TGTGCCAGCAGTTCCCTCTTGGACAGAGACAATGAGCAGTTCTTC.

The sample holds a few counts of this clonotype. J is TRBJ2-7 and V is TRBV10-3; the D gene is possibly TRBD2 (6 bases). Germline values: CDR1 ENHRY, CDR2 SYGVKD. The CDR3 loop spans 12 amino acids. Trimming took 3 bases from V and 6 from J, leaving 9 bases between them. CDR3 DNA: TGTGCCATCAGTGAATGGAGGGGCGAGCAGTACTTC. This translates into CAISEWRGEQYF.

This clonotype was observed at least ten times. This rearrangement joins TRBV7-2 to TRBJ1-2; D gene unclear. CDR3 length: 15 residues. Trimming left V 3 bases short and J 4 bases short, with 15 bases between. Germline CDR1 is SGHTA and CDR2 is FQGNSA. The CDR3 bases are TGTGCCAGCAGCTTGAGTGGGCGGGATCTCTATGGCTACACCTTC. It yields the protein CASSLSGRDLYGYTF.

In this sample, this clonotype turned up a few times. The CDR3 sequence is CASSGPDRGEGEQYF. For the CDR3, the DNA is TGTGCCAGCAGTGGACCGGACAGGGGAGAGGGCGAGCAGTACTTC. V gene TRBV7-9 combines with J gene TRBJ2-7, with TRBD1 matching over 9 bases. Germline V CDR1 and CDR2: SEHNR, FQNEAQ (reference sequence). The CDR3 sequence is 15 residues long. After removal of 6 bases from V and 6 bases from J, the junction contained 12 bases not matched to a gene. Filled out from reference TRBV7-9 and TRBJ2-7, the complete variable domain reads DTGVSQNPRHKITKRGQNVTFRCDPISEHNRLYWYRQTLGQGPEFLTYFQNEAQLEKSRLLSDRFSAERPKGSFSTLEIQRTEQGDSAMYLCASSGPDRGEGEQYFGPGTRLTVT.

This clonotype was detected many times. The V call is TRBV5-4, the J call TRBJ2-3; 8 bases line up with TRBD1. Germline lookup yields CDR1 SGHNT and CDR2 YYREEE (reference sequence). CDR3 length equals 18 residues. J was trimmed by 0 bases and V by 0 bases; bases with no gene match: 9. The CDR3 loop is CASSLGQGTGRSTDTQYF. As DNA, the CDR3 is TGTGCCAGCAGCTTGGGCCAGGGGACAGGAAGAAGCACAGATACGCAGTATTTT.

This clonotype was counted a few times. The CDR3 is CASSARALNRGSTEAFF. The CDR3, as DNA: TGTGCCAGTAGTGCCCGGGCCCTTAACAGGGGAAGCACTGAAGCTTTCTTT. The chain combines TRBV19 with TRBJ1-1; 7 bases match TRBD1. After removal of 5 bases from V and 4 bases from J, the junction contained 16 bases not matched to a gene. The CDR3 loop spans 17 amino acids. The germline gives CDR1 LNHDA, CDR2 SQIVND (reference sequence).

In its sample, this clonotype was seen many times. This chain uses TRBV7-2 with TRBJ2-1; TRBD2 aligns across 11 bases. Looked up from germline, CDR1 is SGHTA and CDR2 is FQGNSA. V shed 3 bases, J shed 8 bases, and the junction held 6 bases outside the gene matches. The CDR3 consists of 15 residues. The CDR3 DNA sequence: TGTGCCAGCAGCTTCGTAGCGGGGGGGCTTGATGAGCAGTTCTTC. Encoded protein: CASSFVAGGLDEQFF.

This clonotype has just a few counts. The chain links TRBV7-9 to TRBJ2-7; 8 nucleotides line up with TRBD1. The V and J ends lost 3 bases and 5 bases, in that order; junction bases with no gene match: 6. The CDR3 contains 14 residues. Germline V CDR1 and CDR2: SEHNR, FQNEAQ (reference sequence). The CDR3 loop is CASSFLDRDDEQYF. The CDR3 DNA reads as TGTGCCAGCAGCTTCCTGGACAGGGATGACGAGCAGTACTTC.

This clonotype was observed a handful of times. The rearrangement links TRBV28 to TRBJ2-1; D is uncertain. Germline V gives CDR1 MDHEN, CDR2 SYDVKM. V lost 6 bases, J lost 4 bases, and 19 bases lay in between. This CDR3 has 16 residues. CDR3 protein: CASSSTAKLVYNEQFF. The CDR3 nucleotides read TGTGCCAGCAGCTCCACGGCCAAATTGGTATACAATGAGCAGTTCTTC.

At least ten counts were recorded for this clonotype. The rearrangement uses TRBV5-5 and TRBJ2-7; 8 bases are shared with TRBD1. Germline CDR1 reads SGHKS; CDR2 reads YYEKEE (reference sequence). J lost 4 bases, V lost 0 bases, and 6 bases had no gene match. This CDR3 comprises 15 residues. The CDR3 DNA reads TGTGCCAGCAGCTTGGGTGGGACAGGAGATTACGAGCAGTACTTC. Encoded protein: CASSLGGTGDYEQYF.

This clonotype was observed many times. This chain links TRBV12-3 or TRBV12-4 with TRBJ2-6; D uncertain. Trimming left V 1 base short and J 0 bases short, with 7 bases between. The CDR3 is 16 residues long. This CDR3 reads CASSLGGNSGANVLTF. The DNA for the CDR3 is TGTGCCAGCAGTTTAGGGGGAAACTCTGGGGCCAACGTCCTGACTTTC.

V and J are TRBV28 and TRBJ2-7; D is unclear. CDR3 length equals 13 residues. The germline V and J ends were trimmed by 1 base and 6 bases, with 10 bases remaining between them. Germline V gene sequence: CDR1 MDHEN, CDR2 SYDVKM. CDR3 sequence: CASSLSPASEQYF. The DNA of the CDR3 is TGTGCCAGCAGTTTATCGCCTGCTTCCGAGCAGTACTTC.

This clonotype was seen ten or more times. This chain connects TRBV6-2 or TRBV6-3 to TRBJ1-5; D remains ambiguous. Trimming stripped 5 bases from V and 7 bases from J, with 15 bases between. This CDR3 is 14 amino acids long. CDR1 and CDR2 (germline): MNHEY, SVGEGT. CDR3 region: CASSVTPVEQPQHF. The CDR3 bases are TGTGCCAGCAGTGTTACCCCCGTGGAACAGCCCCAGCATTTT.

This clonotype was seen many times. The chain recombines TRBV20-1 with TRBJ2-7; 7 positions match TRBD1. Germline V gene sequence: CDR1 DFQATT, CDR2 SNEGSKA (reference sequence). The CDR3 totals 12 residues. The V segment lost 6 bases and the J segment 5 bases; nucleotides outside the gene matches: 7. In DNA form, the CDR3 reads TGCAGTGCGAATACAGGGGCCCACGAGCAGTACTTC. Its translation: CSANTGAHEQYF.

This clonotype was observed at least ten times. The CDR3 region is CASSPRTTNYGYTF. CDR3 nucleotide sequence: TGTGCCAGCAGCCCAAGGACAACTAACTATGGCTACACCTTC. The chain links TRBV14 to TRBJ1-2; D perhaps matches TRBD1 (5 bases). V was shortened by 4 bases and J by 0 bases, with 9 bases between the two germline ends. Germline lookup yields CDR1 SGHDN and CDR2 FVKESK. The CDR3 is 14 residues long.

The sample holds a few counts of this clonotype. This chain connects TRBV11-2 to TRBJ2-5; D unresolved. This CDR3 region has 12 residues. With 5 bases removed from V and 7 bases from J, the gap between germline ends came to 11 bases. From germline, CDR1 is SGHAT and CDR2 FQNNGV. The CDR3 region has the DNA TGTGCCAGCAGCCCGGGCCCGGGGACCCAGTACTTC. Translated: CASSPGPGTQYF. Drawing the rest from reference TRBV11-2 and TRBJ2-5, the complete variable domain is EAGVAQSPRYKIIEKRQSVAFWCNPISGHATLYWYQQILGQGPKLLIQFQNNGVVDDSQLPKDRFSAERLKGVDSTLKIQPAKLEDSAVYLCASSPGPGTQYFGPGTRLLVL.

This clonotype was found a few times. This chain uses TRBV5-4 with TRBJ2-7, with 8 bases aligning to TRBD1. V was clipped by 4 bases and J by 6 bases; unmatched bases: 9. The CDR3 extends over 14 amino acids. CDR1 and CDR2 (germline): SGHNT, YYREEE (reference sequence). CDR3 region: CASSPRTGPGEQYF. CDR3 sequence (DNA): TGTGCCAGCAGCCCACGGACAGGGCCAGGCGAGCAGTACTTC.

V is TRBV29-1 and J is TRBJ1-1, with 7 bases aligning to TRBD1. CDR1 and CDR2 (germline): SQVTM, ANQGSEA. The CDR3 covers 13 residues. With 3 bases clipped from V and 2 bases from J, the junction kept 3 bases outside the gene matches. The CDR3 is CSVDGQANTEAFF. As DNA, the CDR3 is TGCAGCGTTGACGGACAGGCTAACACTGAAGCTTTCTTT.

In this sample, this clonotype turned up once. The CDR3 sequence: CASSVARADQPQHF. For the CDR3, the DNA is TGTGCCAGCAGTGTTGCTAGGGCCGATCAGCCCCAGCATTTT. The genes are TRBV2 and TRBJ1-5; D is uncertain. The CDR3 is made up of 14 amino acids. V dropped 4 bases and J dropped 5 bases, with 12 bases sitting between them. Germline CDR1 reads SNHLY; CDR2 reads FYNNEI.

The chain combines TRBV19 with TRBJ1-2; the D gene is possibly TRBD1 (5 bases). From germline, CDR1 is LNHDA and CDR2 SQIVND (reference sequence). The V end lost 5 bases, the J end lost 4 bases, and 11 bases lay between the germline ends. CDR3 size: 13 residues. The CDR3 protein is CASSQPGAYGYTF. CDR3 nucleotide sequence: TGTGCCAGTAGTCAACCCGGGGCCTATGGCTACACCTTC.

This clonotype showed up many times. This chain joins TRBV7-2 and TRBJ2-6; D not certain. This CDR3 has 14 amino acids. The germline V and J ends were trimmed by 1 base and 1 base, with 2 bases remaining between them. Germline V gene sequence: CDR1 SGHTA, CDR2 FQGNSA. The CDR3 region has the DNA TGTGCCAGCAGCTTAGGATCTGGGGCCAACGTCCTGACTTTC. Protein product: CASSLGSGANVLTF.

The CDR3 coding sequence is TGTGCCACCATGGGTAGCGGGGGGCTGGAGACCCAGTACTTC. This gives the protein CATMGSGGLETQYF. V gene TRBV6-5 combines with J gene TRBJ2-5; TRBD2 aligns across 10 bases. Germline-derived CDR1 and CDR2 are MNHEY and SVGAGI. This CDR3 has 14 residues. J lost 5 bases, V lost 10 bases, and 10 bases had no gene match.

The chain combines TRBV3-1 with TRBJ1-4; 9 nucleotides align to TRBD1. The CDR3 sequence is 14 residues long. Germline V gives CDR1 LGHDT, CDR2 YNNKEL (reference sequence). Unmatched junction bases numbered 5, after V lost 7 bases and J lost 5 bases. The CDR3 DNA sequence: TGTGCCAGCACGGAGGGGACAGGGAATGAAAAACTGTTTTTT. Protein product: CASTEGTGNEKLFF.

In this sample, this clonotype turned up many times. The J gene is TRBJ2-1, the V gene TRBV7-8; D may be TRBD1 (5 bases). There are 15 residues in the CDR3. CDR1 is SGHVS and CDR2 is FQNEAQ in the germline V gene. Trimming shortened V by 4 bases and J by 3 bases, and 13 bases separated the two germline ends. The CDR3 here is CASSSRQKDYNEQFF. CDR3 nucleotide sequence: TGTGCCAGCAGCTCTCGACAGAAAGACTACAATGAGCAGTTCTTC.

The chain employs TRBV27 and TRBJ2-7; tentative D call: TRBD1 (5 bases). V lost 3 bases and J 4 bases, leaving 10 bases between the germline ends. The germline gives CDR1 MNHEY, CDR2 SMNVEV (reference sequence). There are 13 residues in the CDR3. CDR3: CASSFRGRYEQYF. The CDR3 nucleotides read TGTGCCAGCAGTTTTAGGGGTCGGTACGAGCAGTACTTC.